The subject of this entry is one T cell receptor beta chain. What it recognizes is unknown. Each donor was healthy, and each was a bone marrow donor. The data belong to a study of cytomegalovirus exposure and HLA in healthy donors. Regarding the study as a whole: Using a false discovery rate of 0.05, a later analysis showed that 16,000 or so TCR beta sequences were associated with HLA alleles.

PCR amplification relied on 60 Vbeta primers (plus 13 Jbeta primers). The data were produced by immunoSEQ multiplex PCR, yet TCRdb's version contains in-frame clones alone and is incomplete. The sample lists around 33,000 clones, roughly two fifths seen once, with approximately 2% in the top ten. V dropped 3 bases and J dropped 3; count of bases not matched to a gene: 6. CDR1 and CDR2 from the germline V gene are SEHNR and FQNEAQ (reference sequence). The CDR3 runs 15 residues. The specimen sequenced was PBMCs. The clonotype comes from a woman aged 45-65 years in good health and CMV-seronegative. V gene TRBV7-9 combines with J gene TRBJ2-7, with 9 bases identical to TRBD1. CDR3: CASSLGQGDLYEQYF. CDR3 coding DNA: TGTGCCAGCAGCTTGGGACAGGGAGATCTCTACGAGCAGTACTTC. Complete variable domain (other parts from reference TRBV7-9 and TRBJ2-7): DTGVSQNPRHKITKRGQNVTFRCDPISEHNRLYWYRQTLGQGPEFLTYFQNEAQLEKSRLLSDRFSAERPKGSFSTLEIQRTEQGDSAMYLCASSLGQGDLYEQYFGPGTRLTVT.